A single sample is the source of the 3 T cell receptor beta chains below, sequenced in a study of technical replicates of blood from a handful of donors. TCRdb's copy holds only in-frame clones and misses some; the assay was immunoSEQ multiplex PCR. Among roughly 85,000 clones, roughly 94% were seen once, and the ten largest hold over 0.25%. Material for sequencing was T cells isolated from PBMCs. These receptors originate from a human donor in good health.

This chain joins TRBV6-1 and TRBJ1-2; D possibly corresponds to TRBD1 (5 bases). Germline lookup yields CDR1 MNHNS and CDR2 SASEGT. This CDR3 has 12 residues. V was pared by 4 bases and J by 8 bases, with 11 bases between. DNA for the CDR3: TGTGCCAGCAGTGTCATAGGGGTAGGCTACACCTTC. Amino acids: CASSVIGVGYTF.

V usage is TRBV5-1 and J usage is TRBJ2-7; a weak D match, TRBD1 (6 bases). Germline lookup yields CDR1 SGHRS and CDR2 YFSETQ. Trimming took 1 base from V and 2 from J, leaving 7 bases between them. The CDR3 is made up of 13 amino acids. Written as DNA, the CDR3 is TGCGCCAGCAGCTTGACAGGGACCTACGAGCAGTACTTC. Encoded protein: CASSLTGTYEQYF.

This clone was counted a single time. CDR3 in amino acids: CASSLIGSYAEKLFF. For the CDR3, the DNA is TGTGCCAGCAGTCTGATCGGGTCCTATGCTGAAAAACTGTTTTTT. This chain links TRBV28 with TRBJ1-4; D not certain. The germline V gene encodes CDR1 MDHEN and CDR2 SYDVKM. Between the trimmed V and J ends, which lost 5 bases and 7 bases, there was a span of 17 bases. This CDR3 is built from 15 residues.